This T cell receptor beta chain derives from a study of T cells after yellow fever vaccination. The CDR3 runs to 16 residues. Germline CDR1 is LNHDA and CDR2 is SQIVND (reference sequence). V shed 7 bases and J shed 4 bases, with 19 bases lying between them. Production of TCR cDNA was by 5'RACE template switching, which also added a universal primer site and UMIs. In TCRdb, the 5' RACE reads were re-called with MiXCR into one record per CDR3 protein. This table has about 75,000 distinct CDR3 sequences, around 7.9% appearing once. This sequence originates from a man younger than 35 who received the YFV17D yellow fever vaccine. Specimen: CD8+ T cells sorted from PBMCs, collected approximately 11 days after the first yellow fever vaccination. The chain is built from TRBV19 and TRBJ2-2, with TRBD2 as a possible D gene (5 bases). The chain's CDR3 is CASTKAGDGGTGELFF. CDR3 DNA sequence: TGTGCCAGTACAAAGGCTGGGGATGGAGGCACCGGGGAGCTGTTTTTT.